This T cell receptor (beta chain) originates from a study of yellow fever vaccine responses in identical twins. From the RT-PCR reads, TCRdb called clonotypes with MiXCR, one entry per CDR3 protein. The sample has thousands of distinct CDR3 sequences; approximately 90% are singletons. Trimming stripped 3 bases from V and 6 bases from J, with 10 bases between. This CDR3 region has 13 residues. Germline assignment: CDR1 SGHNT and CDR2 YENEEA. The TCR comes from a woman aged 18-29 years who received the yellow fever vaccine. Material: T cells from blood (PBMCs), unsorted or a sorted subset (not recorded which), obtained before or after yellow fever vaccination (not recorded which). The chain uses TRBV11-3 and TRBJ2-3, with unresolved D. The CDR3 DNA sequence: TGTGCCAGCAGCTTCCAGATAGGGGATACGCAGTATTTT. Its translation is CASSFQIGDTQYF.